This passage covers 16 T cell receptor beta chains from one sample sequenced in a study of regulatory T cells in long-lasting Graves disease. Researchers made TCR beta libraries by using iRepertoire HTBI primers and running Arm-PCR on CDR3 regions. TCRdb used MiXCR to reprocess the multiplex PCR reads, holding one entry per CDR3 protein. The profile shows some 220,000 distinct CDR3 sequences, 15% to 20% of them singletons. Time point meaning: newly diagnosed GD, antithyroid drugs for less than 3 months. The TCR library was prepared using RNA isolated from PBMCs. The sample was also linked to a second study, of T cells in Graves' hyperthyroidism and ophthalmopathy.

The material was peripheral blood mononuclear cells (PBMCs), obtained at new diagnosis, from a patient treated with antithyroid drugs. The source is a woman aged 25-40 years with Graves disease.

V gene TRBV12-3 or TRBV12-4 combines with J gene TRBJ1-4, with a tentative D call TRBD1 (5 bases). This CDR3 region has 15 residues. Trimming left V 6 bases short and J 2 bases short, with 13 bases between. CDR3 coding DNA: TGTGCCAGCAGCCTCGCAGGGAGGACTAATGAAAAACTGTTTTTT. Translated: CASSLAGRTNEKLFF.

This clonotype was counted many times. V usage is TRBV30 and J usage is TRBJ1-2; D is ambiguous. With 0 bases removed from V and 0 bases from J, the gap between germline ends came to 14 bases. Germline V gene sequence: CDR1 GTSNPN, CDR2 SVGIG (reference sequence). The CDR3 covers 16 residues. DNA of the CDR3: TGTGCCTGGAGTGTACTCCCCGGATACACTAACTATGGCTACACCTTC. It is translated as CAWSVLPGYTNYGYTF.

Many counts were recorded for this clonotype. This rearrangement joins TRBV19 to TRBJ2-1, with 9 bases lining up with TRBD1. The CDR3 spans 17 residues. The V gene end was trimmed by 3 bases and the J gene end by 8 bases; junction bases not matched to a gene: 14. CDR1 and CDR2 (germline): LNHDA, SQIVND (reference sequence). The CDR3 spells CASSIEAGQGYVDEQFF. The CDR3 DNA sequence: TGTGCCAGTAGTATCGAAGCAGGACAGGGGTATGTCGATGAGCAGTTCTTC. The variable domain in full, completed from reference TRBV19 and TRBJ2-1, reads DGGITQSPKYLFRKEGQNVTLSCEQNLNHDAMYWYRQDPGQGLRLIYYSQIVNDFQKGDIAEGYSVSREKKESFPLTVTSAQKNPTAFYLCASSIEAGQGYVDEQFFGPGTRLTVL.

The chain employs TRBV4-1 and TRBJ1-6, with 8 positions matching TRBD1. This CDR3 is 17 amino acids long. Germline V gene sequence: CDR1 MGHRA, CDR2 YSYEKL. Unmatched junction bases numbered 8, after V lost 1 base and J lost 6 bases. CDR3 sequence reads: CASSQVRGTGGNSPLHF. The CDR3, as DNA: TGCGCCAGCAGCCAAGTCCGGGGCACAGGGGGTAATTCACCCCTCCACTTT.

This clonotype was detected many times. This rearrangement joins TRBV2 to TRBJ2-3; TRBD2 is a possible D gene (5 bases). Trimming removed 6 bases from V and 0 bases from J, with 10 bases in between. CDR3 length: 14 residues. From germline, CDR1 is SNHLY and CDR2 FYNNEI. Here the CDR3 reads CASRELGSTDTQYF. The CDR3 nucleotides read TGTGCCAGCAGGGAACTAGGGAGCACAGATACGCAGTATTTT.

This clonotype was seen many times. The chain has TRBV27 and TRBJ1-4, with 7 bases lining up with TRBD1. Germline V CDR1 and CDR2: MNHEY, SMNVEV (reference sequence). V gave up 7 bases and J gave up 8 bases; unmatched junction bases: 22. The CDR3 contains 18 residues. The CDR3 DNA is TGTGCCAGCACGACCCACAACTCACAGGGGAAGGTATCCGAAAAACTGTTTTTT. It encodes CASTTHNSQGKVSEKLFF.

Ten or more counts support this clonotype. The chain links TRBV28 to TRBJ1-1; tentatively, D is TRBD1 (5 bases). Germline V gives CDR1 MDHEN, CDR2 SYDVKM. The V and J ends lost 4 bases and 8 bases respectively, with 14 bases between them. The CDR3 covers 13 residues. CDR3 in DNA: TGTGCCAGCAGTTCTAGGGGTTACAGGGAAGCTTTCTTT. It is translated as CASSSRGYREAFF.

This clonotype has ten or more counts. The V and J genes are TRBV20-1 and TRBJ1-1; D might be TRBD1 (5 bases). Germline V gene sequence: CDR1 DFQATT, CDR2 SNEGSKA (reference sequence). The CDR3 is 15 amino acids. V lost 0 bases to trimming and J lost 3 bases, with 14 bases between them. CDR3 nucleotide sequence: TGCAGTGCTAGAGACTTGGGACTCTGGGACACTGAAGCTTTCTTT. It encodes CSARDLGLWDTEAFF.

This clonotype has a count of ten or more. The chain combines TRBV9 with TRBJ2-5; D not resolved. The ends were cut back, 0 bases at V and 5 bases at J, with 14 bases in the middle. There are 15 residues in the CDR3. Germline V gene sequence: CDR1 SGDLS, CDR2 YYNGEE. The CDR3 region has the DNA TGTGCCAGCAGCGTAGCTCAGAGCCTTGGGGAGACCCAGTACTTC. This translates into CASSVAQSLGETQYF.

This clonotype was picked up many times. This chain connects TRBV7-9 to TRBJ1-2; no definite D call. With 5 bases removed from V and 5 bases from J, the gap between germline ends came to 12 bases. The germline CDR1 and CDR2 sequences are SEHNR and FQNEAQ (reference sequence). The CDR3 totals 13 residues. The chain's CDR3 is CASSPGSGYGYTF. CDR3 DNA: TGTGCCAGCAGCCCGGGAAGCGGGTATGGCTACACCTTC.

This clonotype was seen many times. The V and J genes are TRBV7-9 and TRBJ2-5; 8 positions agree with TRBD1. The CDR3 covers 13 residues. Germline CDR1 SEHNR, CDR2 FQNEAQ (reference sequence). V shed 5 bases and J 5 bases; nucleotides not matched to a gene: 4. The CDR3 sequence is CASSPDRAETQYF. DNA of the CDR3: TGTGCCAGCAGCCCGGACAGGGCGGAGACCCAGTACTTC. Complete variable domain (other parts from reference TRBV7-9 and TRBJ2-5): DTGVSQNPRHKITKRGQNVTFRCDPISEHNRLYWYRQTLGQGPEFLTYFQNEAQLEKSRLLSDRFSAERPKGSFSTLEIQRTEQGDSAMYLCASSPDRAETQYFGPGTRLLVL.

This clonotype was counted a few times. The chain couples TRBV9 to TRBJ2-5; 9 nucleotides agree with TRBD1. The J segment lost 5 bases and the V segment lost 4 bases, leaving 6 bases of the junction unmatched. This CDR3 is 14 amino acids long. CDR1 and CDR2 from the germline V gene are SGDLS and YYNGEE. The CDR3 loop reads CASSRTGAKETQYF. As DNA, the CDR3 is TGTGCCAGCAGCAGGACAGGGGCGAAGGAGACCCAGTACTTC.

This clonotype was observed many times. J is TRBJ2-3 and V is TRBV2; D possibly corresponds to TRBD1 (7 bases). Germline-derived CDR1 and CDR2 are SNHLY and FYNNEI. Trimming removed 1 base from V and 2 bases from J, with 13 bases in between. The CDR3 extends over 16 amino acids. The CDR3 reads CASSEEGASVTDTQYF. CDR3 coding DNA: TGTGCCAGCAGTGAAGAGGGGGCTAGCGTCACAGATACGCAGTATTTT. Supplemented by reference TRBV2 and TRBJ2-3, the full variable domain reads EPEVTQTPSHQVTQMGQEVILRCVPISNHLYFYWYRQILGQKVEFLVSFYNNEISEKSEIFDDQFSVERPDGSNFTLKIRSTKLEDSAMYFCASSEEGASVTDTQYFGPGTRLTVL.

The chain recombines TRBV7-9 with TRBJ2-7; 9 bases line up with TRBD1. The V gene end was trimmed by 8 bases and the J gene end by 5 bases; junction bases not matched to a gene: 1. The germline CDR1 and CDR2 sequences are SEHNR and FQNEAQ (reference sequence). CDR3 size: 11 residues. The CDR3 sequence: CASWDRDEQYF. The CDR3 nucleotides are TGTGCCAGCTGGGACAGGGACGAGCAGTACTTC.

This clonotype was counted many times. The chain combines TRBV2 with TRBJ2-2, with a weak D call TRBD2 (6 bases). CDR3 length: 16 residues. Trimming cost V 6 bases and J 2 bases, with 16 bases left between them. Per the germline V gene, CDR1 is SNHLY and CDR2 is FYNNEI. The CDR3 loop is CASRGGLNFNTGELFF. For the CDR3, the DNA is TGTGCCAGCAGGGGGGGACTGAACTTTAACACCGGGGAGCTGTTTTTT. The whole variable domain, filled in from reference TRBV2 and TRBJ2-2, reads EPEVTQTPSHQVTQMGQEVILRCVPISNHLYFYWYRQILGQKVEFLVSFYNNEISEKSEIFDDQFSVERPDGSNFTLKIRSTKLEDSAMYFCASRGGLNFNTGELFFGEGSRLTVL.

This chain connects TRBV10-2 to TRBJ2-5, with 14 positions matching TRBD2. Trimming at V came to 2 bases and at J to 1 base, leaving 3 bases not matched to a gene. CDR1 WSHSY and CDR2 SAAADI come from the germline V gene. This CDR3 spans 17 amino acids. In nucleotides, the CDR3 is TGCGCCAGCAGTGAGAGGGGACTAGCGGGGGCCCAAGAGACCCAGTACTTC. Its protein is CASSERGLAGAQETQYF.